A selection of T cell receptor beta chains follows, all from one sample in a study of cytomegalovirus exposure and HLA in healthy donors. This table comes from immunoSEQ multiplex PCR, and its TCRdb copy is limited to in-frame clones, with some not included. The top ten hold roughly a tenth of the sample, which has roughly 100,000 clones, approximately 70% seen once. Sequencing was performed on PBMCs. Receptors were obtained from a man aged 35 to 55 in good health and CMV-seropositive. CDR3s include the opening cysteine and the closing phenylalanine or tryptophan. Each record gives: clone size, CDR3 length, D gene, V gene, J gene, CDR3 DNA, CDR3 protein. D genes are given only for firm matches. Size is omitted from some rows. Given values are once, few, many or a class for expanded clones.

abundance: -
len: 15
d_gene: TRBD1
v_gene: TRBV19
j_gene: TRBJ1-5
CDR3nt: TGTGCCAGTAGTATTAACCAGGGGGTTCCTCAGCCCCAGCATTTT
CDR3aa: CASSINQGVPQPQHF

abundance: few
len: 14
d_gene: -
v_gene: TRBV7-6
j_gene: TRBJ1-4
CDR3nt: TGTGCCAGCAGCCCAGTCAGAGGGGGTGAAAAACTGTTTTTT
CDR3aa: CASSPVRGGEKLFF

abundance: -
len: 15
d_gene: -
v_gene: TRBV27
j_gene: TRBJ2-1
CDR3nt: TGTGCCAGCAGTCAGACTAGTAGTGTCGGCAATGAGCAGTTCTTC
CDR3aa: CASSQTSSVGNEQFF

abundance: -
len: 16
d_gene: -
v_gene: TRBV13
j_gene: TRBJ2-3
CDR3nt: TGTGCCAGCAGCTCATACAGGGTATACAGCACAGATACGCAGTATTTT
CDR3aa: CASSSYRVYSTDTQYF

abundance: -
len: 12
d_gene: TRBD1
v_gene: TRBV27
j_gene: TRBJ2-5
CDR3nt: TGTGCCAGCAGTCACAGGGGCCAGACCCAGTACTTC
CDR3aa: CASSHRGQTQYF

abundance: few
len: 14
d_gene: -
v_gene: TRBV9
j_gene: TRBJ1-5
CDR3nt: TGTGCCAGCAGCTCGTCCGGGGGCAATCAGCCCCAGCATTTT
CDR3aa: CASSSSGGNQPQHF

abundance: few
len: 16
d_gene: TRBD1
v_gene: TRBV2
j_gene: TRBJ1-5
CDR3nt: TGTGCCAGCAGTGGACAGGGGGGCGTCGGCAATCAGCCCCAGCATTTT
CDR3aa: CASSGQGGVGNQPQHF

abundance: -
len: 15
d_gene: TRBD2
v_gene: TRBV19
j_gene: TRBJ2-2
CDR3nt: TGTGCCACTGAGTCTAGCGGGAGAGGTTCCGGGGAGCTGTTTTTT
CDR3aa: CATESSGRGSGELFF

abundance: -
len: 17
d_gene: TRBD2
v_gene: TRBV4-3
j_gene: TRBJ2-7
CDR3nt: TGCGCCAGCAGCCAAGCGGCTAGCGGGAGGACCTCCTACGAGCAGTACTTC
CDR3aa: CASSQAASGRTSYEQYF

abundance: -
len: 15
d_gene: TRBD1
v_gene: TRBV7-8
j_gene: TRBJ1-2
CDR3nt: TGTGCCAGCAGCTTTCCGGGACAGGGTTCGCGCGGCTACACCTTC
CDR3aa: CASSFPGQGSRGYTF

abundance: -
len: 16
d_gene: TRBD2
v_gene: TRBV11-1
j_gene: TRBJ2-5
CDR3nt: TGTGCCAGCAGCCCGGGACTAGCGGGAGTTCAAGAGACCCAGTACTTC
CDR3aa: CASSPGLAGVQETQYF

abundance: once
len: 14
d_gene: -
v_gene: TRBV7-6
j_gene: TRBJ1-2
CDR3nt: TGTGCCAGCAGCGGGGGTCAGGGGAACTATGGCTACACCTTC
CDR3aa: CASSGGQGNYGYTF

abundance: -
len: 13
d_gene: TRBD1
v_gene: TRBV29-1
j_gene: TRBJ1-2
CDR3nt: TGCAGCGTTGAGCCGGACAGGGTTAATGGCTACACCTTC
CDR3aa: CSVEPDRVNGYTF

abundance: -
len: 13
d_gene: -
v_gene: TRBV19
j_gene: TRBJ2-7
CDR3nt: TGTGCCAGTAGTTGGGGAGGTTCCTACGAGCAGTACTTC
CDR3aa: CASSWGGSYEQYF

abundance: once
len: 15
d_gene: TRBD2
v_gene: TRBV10-3
j_gene: TRBJ2-1
CDR3nt: TGTGCCATCAGTGAGGACGGGCGGGGGGGCAATGAGCAGTTCTTC
CDR3aa: CAISEDGRGGNEQFF

abundance: -
len: 15
d_gene: TRBD2
v_gene: TRBV5-1
j_gene: TRBJ2-7
CDR3nt: TGCGCCAGCAGCCCTGAGGGGAGGGACGGTCGGGAGCAGTACTTC
CDR3aa: CASSPEGRDGREQYF

abundance: -
len: 14
d_gene: -
v_gene: TRBV19
j_gene: TRBJ1-5
CDR3nt: TGTGCCAGTAGTATAGGGGACACCAATCAGCCCCAGCATTTT
CDR3aa: CASSIGDTNQPQHF

abundance: -
len: 15
d_gene: TRBD1
v_gene: TRBV5-4
j_gene: TRBJ2-7
CDR3nt: TGTGCCAGCAGCCCTTTCGACAGGGATTCCTACGAGCAGTACTTC
CDR3aa: CASSPFDRDSYEQYF

abundance: -
len: 15
d_gene: TRBD2
v_gene: TRBV2
j_gene: TRBJ2-5
CDR3nt: TGTGCCAGCCGAGCGGGACTAGCGGGGGGAAGGACCCAGTACTTC
CDR3aa: CASRAGLAGGRTQYF

abundance: -
len: 14
d_gene: TRBD2
v_gene: TRBV7-8
j_gene: TRBJ2-7
CDR3nt: TGTGCCAGCAGCCGGGGGGGACAATCCTACGAGCAGTACTTC
CDR3aa: CASSRGGQSYEQYF

abundance: -
len: 15
d_gene: -
v_gene: TRBV5-6
j_gene: TRBJ2-7
CDR3nt: TGTGCCAGCAGCCAACGGGCGCTAGCCAGCTACGAGCAGTACTTC
CDR3aa: CASSQRALASYEQYF

abundance: few
len: 17
d_gene: -
v_gene: TRBV18
j_gene: TRBJ2-2
CDR3nt: TGTGCCAGCTCACCACGATCGGGGAAACTAAACACCGGGGAGCTGTTTTTT
CDR3aa: CASSPRSGKLNTGELFF

abundance: -
len: 15
d_gene: -
v_gene: TRBV9
j_gene: TRBJ1-2
CDR3nt: TGTGCCGGCAGCGTAACCCGTCGATCAGACTATGGCTACACCTTC
CDR3aa: CAGSVTRRSDYGYTF

abundance: -
len: 17
d_gene: TRBD2
v_gene: TRBV28
j_gene: TRBJ2-2
CDR3nt: TGTGCCAGCAGTTTAGTAGCGGGAGGCCCGAACACCGGGGAGCTGTTTTTT
CDR3aa: CASSLVAGGPNTGELFF

abundance: -
len: 16
d_gene: TRBD2
v_gene: TRBV5-8
j_gene: TRBJ2-3
CDR3nt: TGTGCCAGCAGCTTGGAACTAGCGGGAGGATCAGATACGCAGTATTTT
CDR3aa: CASSLELAGGSDTQYF

abundance: once
len: 14
d_gene: TRBD2
v_gene: TRBV10-3
j_gene: TRBJ2-7
CDR3nt: TGTGCCGCCGTCGCCGGGACTAGCGGATACGAGCAGTACTTC
CDR3aa: CAAVAGTSGYEQYF

abundance: few
len: 16
d_gene: TRBD2
v_gene: TRBV5-1
j_gene: TRBJ2-3
CDR3nt: TGCGCCAGCAGCTGGGGACTAGCGGGAGGGGCAGATACGCAGTATTTT
CDR3aa: CASSWGLAGGADTQYF

abundance: -
len: 18
d_gene: -
v_gene: TRBV4-2
j_gene: TRBJ1-5
CDR3nt: TGTGCCAGCAGCCAAGATTTTAACGGACAGAGGAGCAATCAGCCCCAGCATTTT
CDR3aa: CASSQDFNGQRSNQPQHF

abundance: -
len: 14
d_gene: -
v_gene: TRBV4-3
j_gene: TRBJ2-7
CDR3nt: TGCGCCAGCAGCCAGGACCCAGGGTTGTACGAGCAGTACTTC
CDR3aa: CASSQDPGLYEQYF

abundance: once
len: 12
d_gene: -
v_gene: TRBV2
j_gene: TRBJ1-5
CDR3nt: TGTGCCAGCAGTTTGGACGGGGTCCCCCAGCATTTT
CDR3aa: CASSLDGVPQHF

abundance: -
len: 16
d_gene: -
v_gene: TRBV21-1
j_gene: TRBJ2-3
CDR3nt: TGTGCCAGCAGCAAGAAAGCGGGAGACGGCACAGATACGCAGTATTTT
CDR3aa: CASSKKAGDGTDTQYF

abundance: -
len: 15
d_gene: -
v_gene: TRBV11-1
j_gene: TRBJ2-1
CDR3nt: TGTGCCAGCAGCTTAGTACCACGAGGGGGAATGGAGCAGTTCTTC
CDR3aa: CASSLVPRGGMEQFF

abundance: -
len: 13
d_gene: TRBD2
v_gene: TRBV10-3
j_gene: TRBJ2-3
CDR3nt: TGTGCCATCGGAGCGGGAGGATCAGATACGCAGTATTTT
CDR3aa: CAIGAGGSDTQYF

abundance: -
len: 15
d_gene: -
v_gene: TRBV4-3
j_gene: TRBJ2-2
CDR3nt: TGCGCCAGCAGCCAAGAGGGCTGGAACACCGGGGAGCTGTTTTTT
CDR3aa: CASSQEGWNTGELFF

abundance: -
len: 13
d_gene: -
v_gene: TRBV7-2
j_gene: TRBJ2-3
CDR3nt: TGTGCCAGCAGCCCCCAGCGCTCAGATACGCAGTATTTT
CDR3aa: CASSPQRSDTQYF

abundance: -
len: 16
d_gene: -
v_gene: TRBV6-6
j_gene: TRBJ2-2
CDR3nt: TGTGCCAGCAGATACAAGGTAGCGGATTCCACCGGGGAGCTGTTTTTT
CDR3aa: CASRYKVADSTGELFF

abundance: -
len: 16
d_gene: -
v_gene: TRBV5-1
j_gene: TRBJ2-7
CDR3nt: TGCGCCAGCAGCTTGGCGGCGGGAATGAGCTCCTACGAGCAGTACTTC
CDR3aa: CASSLAAGMSSYEQYF

abundance: -
len: 13
d_gene: -
v_gene: TRBV28
j_gene: TRBJ2-1
CDR3nt: TGTGCCAGCAGCTTACAGGCTTACAATGAGCAGTTCTTC
CDR3aa: CASSLQAYNEQFF

abundance: -
len: 14
d_gene: TRBD1
v_gene: TRBV4-1
j_gene: TRBJ2-4
CDR3nt: TGCGCCAGCAGCACAGGGGACACCAAAAACATTCAGTACTTC
CDR3aa: CASSTGDTKNIQYF

abundance: -
len: 15
d_gene: TRBD2
v_gene: TRBV7-9
j_gene: TRBJ2-1
CDR3nt: TGTGCCAGCAGCACCACTAGCGGGAGAGGATATGAGCAGTTCTTC
CDR3aa: CASSTTSGRGYEQFF

abundance: once
len: 15
d_gene: -
v_gene: TRBV7-7
j_gene: TRBJ2-5
CDR3nt: TGTGCCAGCAGCCCCTTTTTATCCGGGGTTGAGACCCAGTACTTC
CDR3aa: CASSPFLSGVETQYF

abundance: -
len: 16
d_gene: TRBD2
v_gene: TRBV9
j_gene: TRBJ2-3
CDR3nt: TGTGCCAGCAGCGTAGATCTAGCGGGTAACACAGATACGCAGTATTTT
CDR3aa: CASSVDLAGNTDTQYF

abundance: -
len: 15
d_gene: TRBD1
v_gene: TRBV5-6
j_gene: TRBJ1-5
CDR3nt: TGTGCCAGCAGCTTCCGGACAGGGGGCAATCAGCCCCAGCATTTT
CDR3aa: CASSFRTGGNQPQHF

abundance: -
len: 12
d_gene: -
v_gene: TRBV5-1
j_gene: TRBJ1-2
CDR3nt: TGCGCCAGCAGCTTGGGAGTCTATGGCTACACCTTC
CDR3aa: CASSLGVYGYTF

abundance: few
len: 14
d_gene: TRBD2
v_gene: TRBV7-9
j_gene: TRBJ2-2
CDR3nt: TGTGCCAGCAGCTTAGTGCGGGAGGCCGGGGAGCTGTTTTTT
CDR3aa: CASSLVREAGELFF

abundance: -
len: 13
d_gene: -
v_gene: TRBV7-3
j_gene: TRBJ1-1
CDR3nt: TGTGCCAGCAGCCCCCAGATGAACACTGAAGCTTTCTTT
CDR3aa: CASSPQMNTEAFF

abundance: -
len: 14
d_gene: TRBD1
v_gene: TRBV7-3
j_gene: TRBJ1-2
CDR3nt: TGTGCCAGCAGCTCGACAGGGAGTGGTCGTGGCTACACCTTC
CDR3aa: CASSSTGSGRGYTF

abundance: -
len: 12
d_gene: TRBD1
v_gene: TRBV29-1
j_gene: TRBJ1-5
CDR3nt: TGCAGCGTTGGGACAGGGCGGGCGCCCCAGCATTTT
CDR3aa: CSVGTGRAPQHF

abundance: -
len: 13
d_gene: -
v_gene: TRBV6-1
j_gene: TRBJ1-5
CDR3nt: TGTGCCTCCCGGACAGAAGCCCACCAGCCCCAGCATTTT
CDR3aa: CASRTEAHQPQHF

abundance: -
len: 14
d_gene: TRBD1
v_gene: TRBV19
j_gene: TRBJ1-4
CDR3nt: TGTGCCAGTAGTATTCGGGACAGTTATGAAAAACTGTTTTTT
CDR3aa: CASSIRDSYEKLFF

abundance: -
len: 11
d_gene: -
v_gene: TRBV19
j_gene: TRBJ2-5
CDR3nt: TGTGCCAGCTCAGAGGAAGAGACCCAGTACTTC
CDR3aa: CASSEEETQYF

abundance: -
len: 12
d_gene: -
v_gene: TRBV10-3
j_gene: TRBJ1-2
CDR3nt: TGTGCCATCAGTGAGGGCGGGTCTGGCTACACCTTC
CDR3aa: CAISEGGSGYTF

abundance: -
len: 16
d_gene: -
v_gene: TRBV7-9
j_gene: TRBJ2-7
CDR3nt: TGTGCCAGCAGCTTAGGTTCCGGGGGGCGCGGGTACGAGCAGTACTTC
CDR3aa: CASSLGSGGRGYEQYF

abundance: -
len: 15
d_gene: -
v_gene: TRBV7-3
j_gene: TRBJ2-6
CDR3nt: TGTGCCAGCAGCCTAGGGGTGGCTGGGGCCAACGTCCTGACTTTC
CDR3aa: CASSLGVAGANVLTF

abundance: -
len: 13
d_gene: -
v_gene: TRBV11-2
j_gene: TRBJ2-1
CDR3nt: TGTGCCAGCAGCTTAGAAACTAGCAGTGAGCAGTTCTTC
CDR3aa: CASSLETSSEQFF

abundance: -
len: 17
d_gene: TRBD2
v_gene: TRBV2
j_gene: TRBJ2-1
CDR3nt: TGTGCCAGCAGTGGTTCGAGTGGGAGGGAATCCTACAATGAGCAGTTCTTC
CDR3aa: CASSGSSGRESYNEQFF

abundance: -
len: 14
d_gene: TRBD1
v_gene: TRBV18
j_gene: TRBJ2-7
CDR3nt: TGTGCCAGCTCACCAACAGGGGGTTCCTACGAGCAGTACTTC
CDR3aa: CASSPTGGSYEQYF

abundance: few
len: 12
d_gene: -
v_gene: TRBV19
j_gene: TRBJ1-1
CDR3nt: TGTGCCAGCGTACAGGAGTACACTGAAGCTTTCTTT
CDR3aa: CASVQEYTEAFF